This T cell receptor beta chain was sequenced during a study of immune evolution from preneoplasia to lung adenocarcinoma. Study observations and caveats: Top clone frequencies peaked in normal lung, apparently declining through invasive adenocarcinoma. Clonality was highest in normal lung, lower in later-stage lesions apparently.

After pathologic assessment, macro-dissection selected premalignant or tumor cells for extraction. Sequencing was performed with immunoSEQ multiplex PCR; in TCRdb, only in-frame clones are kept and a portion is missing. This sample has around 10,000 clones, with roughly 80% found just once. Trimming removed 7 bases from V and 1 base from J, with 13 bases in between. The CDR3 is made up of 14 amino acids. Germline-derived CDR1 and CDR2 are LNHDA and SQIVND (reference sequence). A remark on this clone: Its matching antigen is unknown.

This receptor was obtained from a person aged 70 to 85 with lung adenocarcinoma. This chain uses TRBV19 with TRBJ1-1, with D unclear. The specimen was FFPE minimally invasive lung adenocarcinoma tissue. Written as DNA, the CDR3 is TGTGCCAGTAAGGTACGGCATCCGAACACTGAAGCTTTCTTT. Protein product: CASKVRHPNTEAFF.